The next 26 T cell receptor beta chains were all read from a single sample in a study of radiotherapy plus CTLA-4 blockade in lung cancer. The repertoire was sequenced with immunoSEQ multiplex PCR; TCRdb's copy has only in-frame clones and lacks some. The data hold about 120,000 clones, with 70% to 85% observed a single time. The sequencing here drew on peripheral blood, taken from a patient treated with radiotherapy plus ipilimumab. Receptors originate from a human donor with non-small cell lung cancer that progressed on radiotherapy plus ipilimumab. Some clones in this sample may be carry-over from other donors' samples.

The rearrangement joins TRBV4-3 to TRBJ1-4; D call uncertain. V gave up 0 bases and J gave up 5 bases, with 16 bases separating them. Germline CDR1 and CDR2: LGHNA and YSLEER. This CDR3 spans 17 amino acids. The CDR3 loop reads CASSQEGFFNLNEKLFF. DNA for the CDR3: TGCGCCAGCAGCCAAGAAGGGTTCTTCAACCTGAATGAAAAACTGTTTTTT.

The J gene is TRBJ2-3, the V gene TRBV5-4, with a possible D match to TRBD2 (8 bases). Trimming removed 4 bases from V and 4 bases from J, with 16 bases in between. Germline V gene sequence: CDR1 SGHNT, CDR2 YYREEE (reference sequence). The CDR3 is 15 amino acids. The CDR3: CASSPRGRGADTQYF. The CDR3 region has the DNA TGTGCCAGCAGCCCTAGGGGGCGGGGGGCAGATACGCAGTATTTT.

The J gene is TRBJ2-2, the V gene TRBV5-6, with 7 nucleotides matching TRBD1. After removal of 5 bases from V and 2 bases from J, the junction contained 9 bases not matched to a gene. The germline V gene encodes CDR1 SGHDT and CDR2 YYEEEE. The CDR3 has 16 amino acids. The DNA for the CDR3 is TGTGCCAGCAGGTCTTTAGGACAGGCAAACACCGGGGAGCTGTTTTTT. As protein: CASRSLGQANTGELFF.

Concerning this clone: The sample contains more than one DNA sequence encoding this CDR3. The chain employs TRBV18 and TRBJ2-5, with D possibly matching TRBD1 (6 bases). Germline CDR1 is KGHSH and CDR2 is LQKENI. V lost 3 bases to trimming and J lost 4 bases, with 9 bases between them. The CDR3 is 13 amino acids. CDR3 nucleotides: TGTGCCAGCTCACCCCAGGGGCGAGAGACCCAGTACTTC. Protein product: CASSPQGRETQYF.

The chain has TRBV5-1 and TRBJ1-5, with no clear D. Germline values: CDR1 SGHRS, CDR2 YFSETQ. Trimming shortened V by 5 bases and J by 0 bases, and 15 bases separated the two germline ends. The CDR3 runs to 16 residues. As DNA, the CDR3 is TGCGCCAGCAGTCTGGCCCCGGGAGGTAGCAATCAGCCCCAGCATTTT. This gives the protein CASSLAPGGSNQPQHF.

The chain is built from TRBV15 and TRBJ1-5; the match to TRBD1 covers 9 bases. This CDR3 has 16 amino acids. Looked up from germline, CDR1 is LNHNV and CDR2 is YYDKDF (reference sequence). J gave up 4 bases and V 1 base, and 5 bases lay outside the gene matches. The CDR3 is CATSRAQGAWNQPQHF. The CDR3 bases are TGTGCCACCAGCAGAGCACAGGGGGCTTGGAATCAGCCCCAGCATTTT. Together with reference TRBV15 and TRBJ1-5, the CDR3 gives the full variable domain: DAMVIQNPRYQVTQFGKPVTLSCSQTLNHNVMYWYQQKSSQAPKLLFHYYDKDFNNEADTPDNFQSRRPNTSFCFLDIRSPGLGDTAMYLCATSRAQGAWNQPQHFGDGTRLSIL.

This chain links TRBV18 with TRBJ1-2; D remains unclear. Germline V gene lookup returns CDR1 KGHSH and CDR2 LQKENI. The V end was cut by 2 bases, the J end by 5 bases, with 12 bases between. CDR3 size: 14 residues. The CDR3 region is CASSPSTGGYGYTF. The CDR3 nucleotides read TGTGCCAGCTCACCAAGTACTGGCGGGTATGGCTACACCTTC.

The J gene is TRBJ1-5, the V gene TRBV28, with unresolved D. From germline, CDR1 is MDHEN and CDR2 SYDVKM. Trimming cost V 4 bases and J 10 bases, with 11 bases left between them. CDR3 length: 12 residues. The CDR3: CASSSESIPQHF. The CDR3, as DNA: TGTGCCAGCAGTTCCGAGTCCATACCCCAGCATTTT. The full variable domain, completed using reference TRBV28 and TRBJ1-5, is DVKVTQSSRYLVKRTGEKVFLECVQDMDHENMFWYRQDPGLGLRLIYFSYDVKMKEKGDIPEGYSVSREKKERFSLILESASTNQTSMYLCASSSESIPQHFGDGTRLSIL.

The chain uses TRBV7-3 and TRBJ1-1; 7 bases align to TRBD1. The CDR3 sequence is 12 residues long. The germline CDR1 and CDR2 sequences are SGHTA and FQGTGA. Trimming at V came to 5 bases and at J to 7 bases, leaving 4 bases not matched to a gene. In DNA, the CDR3 is TGTGCCAGCAGCCGGACAGGAGTTGAAGCTTTCTTT. As protein: CASSRTGVEAFF.

This clone was seen a handful of times. The chain recombines TRBV11-2 with TRBJ2-2, with 10 nucleotides matching TRBD2. CDR1 is SGHAT and CDR2 is FQNNGV in the germline V gene. This CDR3 comprises 16 residues. The V gene end was trimmed by 5 bases and the J gene end by 5 bases; junction bases not matched to a gene: 8. The CDR3 DNA reads as TGTGCCAGCAGCCCCCTAGCGGGGGCTAATACCGGGGAGCTGTTTTTT. It yields the protein CASSPLAGANTGELFF. The full variable domain, with the rest looked up from reference TRBV11-2 and TRBJ2-2, is EAGVAQSPRYKIIEKRQSVAFWCNPISGHATLYWYQQILGQGPKLLIQFQNNGVVDDSQLPKDRFSAERLKGVDSTLKIQPAKLEDSAVYLCASSPLAGANTGELFFGEGSRLTVL.

The CDR3 is CASSLGDRLPVTYNEQFF. The CDR3 region has the DNA TGTGCCAGCAGCTTAGGGGATCGACTACCAGTAACCTACAATGAGCAGTTCTTC. This chain connects TRBV7-9 to TRBJ2-1, with D possibly TRBD2 on 5 matching bases. This CDR3 has 18 amino acids. Between the trimmed V and J ends, which lost 1 base and 2 bases, there was a span of 18 bases. Looked up from germline, CDR1 is SEHNR and CDR2 is FQNEAQ (reference sequence).

V usage is TRBV21-1 and J usage is TRBJ2-7. TRBV21-1 is given as a pseudogene. CDR3 length equals 11 residues. CDR3 sequence (DNA): TGTGCCAGCAGCAAACAACGGATTGAGTACTTC. Encoded protein: CASSKQRIEYF.

The genes are TRBV19 and TRBJ1-3; a possible D gene is TRBD1 (6 bases). CDR3 size: 15 residues. The V end was cut by 4 bases, the J end by 0 bases, with 10 bases between. CDR1 and CDR2 (germline): LNHDA, SQIVND (reference sequence). The CDR3 nucleotides are TGTGCCAGTAGTACCCGGACAGCCTCTGGAAACACCATATATTTT. Amino acid sequence: CASSTRTASGNTIYF. Supplemented by reference TRBV19 and TRBJ1-3, the full variable domain reads DGGITQSPKYLFRKEGQNVTLSCEQNLNHDAMYWYRQDPGQGLRLIYYSQIVNDFQKGDIAEGYSVSREKKESFPLTVTSAQKNPTAFYLCASSTRTASGNTIYFGEGSWLTVV.

This clone is a singleton in its sample. This CDR3 reads CASSYRDRDYSNQPQHF. In DNA, the CDR3 is TGTGCCAGCAGTTACCGGGACAGGGATTATAGCAATCAGCCCCAGCATTTT. The chain joins TRBV27 to TRBJ1-5; 9 nucleotides match TRBD1. Per germline, CDR1 MNHEY and CDR2 SMNVEV (reference sequence). The CDR3 length is 17 residues. V was clipped by 4 bases and J by 0 bases; unmatched bases: 7.

The gene calls are TRBV19 and TRBJ2-7, with 8 bases that match TRBD1. V was clipped by 6 bases and J by 6 bases; unmatched bases: 7. Germline V gene data show CDR1 as LNHDA and CDR2 as SQIVND (reference sequence). This CDR3 region has 13 residues. The CDR3 nucleotides are TGTGCCAGTAGCAAGGGACAGGAGACCGAGCAGTACTTC. Its protein product is CASSKGQETEQYF.

Turning to this clone: The same CDR3 can be traced to other DNA sequences in this sample. The chain uses TRBV7-2 and TRBJ1-1, with D possibly being TRBD1 (6 bases). Germline-derived CDR1 and CDR2 are SGHTA and FQGNSA. The CDR3 spans 14 residues. V shed 5 bases and J shed 5 bases, with 15 bases lying between them. The CDR3 coding sequence is TGTGCCAGCAGCCTACAGGGTCTAGGGACTGAAGCTTTCTTT. It translates to CASSLQGLGTEAFF.

This chain uses TRBV4-3 with TRBJ1-1, with 8 nucleotides matching TRBD1. The CDR3 has 13 amino acids. Losses at the gene ends were 4 bases for V and 4 bases for J; bases not matched to a gene: 2. Germline CDR1 LGHNA, CDR2 YSLEER. Here the CDR3 reads CASSLQGATEAFF. Here the CDR3 DNA reads TGCGCCAGCAGCCTCCAGGGGGCCACTGAAGCTTTCTTT.

The chain links TRBV21-1 to TRBJ2-1; the D call of TRBD2 is as the table states it, not checked on the DNA. TRBV21-1 is marked as a pseudogene. The CDR3 has 12 residues. The CDR3 DNA reads as TGTGCCAAGATCTCTAAGAGGCGTGAGCAGTTCTTC. Translation gives CAKISKRREQFF.

The chain joins TRBV2 to TRBJ1-2; no clear D gene. Germline V gene lookup returns CDR1 SNHLY and CDR2 FYNNEI. This CDR3 has 13 residues. The germline V and J ends were trimmed by 1 base and 8 bases, with 11 bases remaining between them. The CDR3, as DNA: TGTGCCAGCAGTGAAGGAGGAGGGCTAGGCTACACCTTC. Amino acids: CASSEGGGLGYTF.

This clone was seen a single time. V and J are TRBV10-2 and TRBJ2-4; D is undetermined. Germline V gene data show CDR1 as WSHSY and CDR2 as SAAADI. The ends were cut back, 11 bases at V and 0 bases at J, with 11 bases in the middle. The CDR3 contains 13 residues. The CDR3 sequence: CAAEGLAKNIQYF. DNA for the CDR3: TGCGCCGCCGAAGGGCTAGCCAAAAACATTCAGTACTTC.

CDR3 amino acids: CASRGQGISYEQYF. The CDR3 DNA follows: TGCGCCAGCAGGGGACAGGGGATCTCCTACGAGCAGTACTTC. The chain uses TRBV10-1 and TRBJ2-7; 10 positions agree with TRBD1. The CDR3 has 14 residues. Trimming took 6 bases from V and 0 from J; bases not matched to a gene: 2. Germline lookup yields CDR1 WNHNN and CDR2 SYGVQD (reference sequence).

The J gene is TRBJ1-2, the V gene TRBV10-3; TRBD1 might be the D (5 bases). Trimming cost V 7 bases and J 8 bases, with 17 bases left between them. The CDR3 loop spans 13 amino acids. Germline CDR1 and CDR2: ENHRY and SYGVKD. CDR3 nucleotide sequence: TGTGCCATCACCCGGGACGGGAAGTGGGGCTACACCTTC. Translation: CAITRDGKWGYTF.

The chain combines TRBV4-1 with TRBJ2-3, with D maybe TRBD2 (6 bases). The CDR3 covers 17 residues. Trimming left V 3 bases short and J 1 base short, with 17 bases between. Germline V CDR1 and CDR2: MGHRA, YSYEKL. Written as DNA, the CDR3 is TGCGCCAGCAGCCAGGGACTTTTCAGAGAGCGCACAGATACGCAGTATTTT. This codes for CASSQGLFRERTDTQYF.

Regarding this clone: The junction departs from the called germline gene at one end, perhaps through a read error. The gene calls are TRBV7-9 and TRBJ2-7; 10 bases map to TRBD1. Germline assignment: CDR1 SEHNR and CDR2 FQNEAQ (reference sequence). The CDR3 runs 12 residues. CDR3 protein: CASSREQGTGDF. The CDR3, as DNA: TGTGCCAGCAGCCGAGAGCAGGGGACAGGGGACTTC.

V and J are TRBV19 and TRBJ2-7; D gene unclear. The CDR3 runs to 15 residues. The ends were cut back, 3 bases at V and 0 bases at J, with 12 bases in the middle. Germline loops: CDR1 LNHDA, CDR2 SQIVND (reference sequence). CDR3 DNA: TGTGCCAGTAGTATTGGGTTTGGCAGCTCCTACGAGCAGTACTTC. This encodes CASSIGFGSSYEQYF.

V usage is TRBV6-5 and J usage is TRBJ2-2; no clear D gene. Trimming cost V 3 bases and J 6 bases, with 5 bases left between them. This CDR3 region has 12 residues. Germline values: CDR1 MNHEY, CDR2 SVGAGI. The CDR3 bases are TGTGCCAGCAGTTATCTGGCCGGGGAGCTGTTTTTT. Protein product: CASSYLAGELFF.